These 2 T cell receptor beta chains were all obtained from the same sample, sequenced in a study of spatial heterogeneity in lung cancer. Study-level findings and limits: Higher tumor mutation counts went along with higher counts of expanded intratumoral alpha and beta TCRs.

Antigens of these TCRs are unknown. Time point specified: sample taken at primary tumor resection. TCRdb recomputed calls from the 5' RACE reads with MiXCR, one row per CDR3 protein. Among some 2,700 distinct CDR3 sequences listed, 20% to 30% were seen once. Material: lung tumor tissue, obtained at surgery. These receptors were collected from a female donor with early-stage non-small cell lung cancer.

V is TRBV20-1 and J is TRBJ2-1; D gene uncertain. Trimming took 7 bases from V and 8 from J, leaving 3 bases between them. Germline V gene data show CDR1 as DFQATT and CDR2 as SNEGSKA (reference sequence). The CDR3 runs to 8 residues. The CDR3 loop reads CSGDEQFF. The CDR3 nucleotides are TGCAGTGGAGATGAGCAGTTCTTC.

By sample fraction, this clonotype is medium-sized. This chain joins TRBV6-5 and TRBJ2-5; perhaps TRBD1 as D (5 bases). V lost 7 bases and J 5 bases, leaving 17 bases between the germline ends. This CDR3 has 14 amino acids. Germline CDR1 is MNHEY and CDR2 is SVGAGI. CDR3 in amino acids: CASTSVGASETQYF. DNA of the CDR3: TGTGCCAGCACCTCAGTTGGGGCAAGTGAGACCCAGTACTTC.